This TCR beta chain stems from a study of T cell responses to AZD1222 COVID-19 vaccine. Study observations and caveats: Just a handful of AZD1222 recipients were seropositive at baseline. Repertoires were sampled only after the peak T cell response. White British donors predominated, females outnumbered males, and clonal diversity was possibly underestimated. Researchers report vaccine-associated CD4 TCRs spanning spike, with dominance at 160-218 and 743-854.

V was cut by 0 bases and J by 5 bases, with 11 bases left in between. The CDR3 runs 15 residues. Germline V gene lookup returns CDR1 SGHRS and CDR2 YFSETQ. For this clone: Antigen: not known.

Some clones are missing from TCRdb's copy, which holds only in-frame ones; the method was immunoSEQ multiplex PCR. The sample shows 150,000 to 200,000 clones, approximately 90% of them seen only once. Sequences were derived from peripheral blood, sampled 28 days after the second AZD1222 dose. The chain has TRBV5-1 and TRBJ2-2; D remains ambiguous. This TCR was sampled from an adult who received the AZD1222 COVID-19 vaccine. Here the CDR3 reads CASSLDRSGTGELFF. The CDR3 coding sequence is TGCGCCAGCAGCTTGGACAGATCTGGGACCGGGGAGCTGTTTTTT. The full variable domain, in which reference TRBV5-1 and TRBJ2-2 provide the parts outside the CDR3, is KAGVTQTPRYLIKTRGQQVTLSCSPISGHRSVSWYQQTPGQGLQFLFEYFSETQRNKGNFPGRFSGRQFSNSRSEMNVSTLELGDSALYLCASSLDRSGTGELFFGEGSRLTVL.